The rows below give T cell receptor beta chains drawn from one sample of a study of Ad26.COV2.S vaccination and SARS-CoV-2 variants. Only in-frame clones appear in the TCRdb table, and some are missing; sequencing was by immunoSEQ multiplex PCR. The sample has about 350,000 clones; around 89% are singletons. This sample comprised peripheral blood, obtained in a trial of Ad26.COV2.S vaccine versus placebo. The receptors derive from a person between 18 and 60 years old who received the Ad26.COV2.S COVID-19 vaccine or a placebo. Each CDR3 is given with its conserved first and last residue. D genes are given only for firm matches. The size field is filled for only some rows; it gives once, few, many or a size class.

CDR3aa: CASSLGWTGDRNTIYF
CDR3nt: TGCGCCAGCAGCTTGGGCTGGACAGGTGATAGAAACACCATATATTTT
d_gene: TRBD1
j_gene: TRBJ1-3
v_gene: TRBV5-1
abundance: once

CDR3aa: CASSEGAGETQYF
CDR3nt: TGTGCCAGCAGCGAGGGAGCAGGGGAGACCCAGTACTTC
d_gene: .
j_gene: TRBJ2-5
v_gene: TRBV2
abundance: .

CDR3aa: CASSGQGDQETQYF
CDR3nt: TGTGCCAGCAGCGGTCAAGGCGACCAAGAGACCCAGTACTTC
d_gene: .
j_gene: TRBJ2-5
v_gene: TRBV5-4
abundance: once

CDR3aa: CASTGTGGDYGYTF
CDR3nt: TGTGCCAGCACCGGGACAGGGGGCGACTATGGCTACACCTTC
d_gene: TRBD1
j_gene: TRBJ1-2
v_gene: TRBV7-3
abundance: .

CDR3aa: CASSQDRGRLYEQYF
CDR3nt: TGTGCCAGCAGCCAAGATCGGGGCAGGCTCTACGAGCAGTACTTC
d_gene: .
j_gene: TRBJ2-7
v_gene: TRBV3-1/TRBV3-2
abundance: .

CDR3aa: CASSLAEVSGDYETQYF
CDR3nt: TGCGCCAGCAGCTTGGCCGAAGTTTCAGGGGATTACGAGACCCAGTACTTC
d_gene: .
j_gene: TRBJ2-5
v_gene: TRBV5-1
abundance: .

CDR3aa: CASSPDRDLYGYTF
CDR3nt: TGCGCCAGCAGTCCCGACAGGGACCTCTATGGCTACACCTTC
d_gene: TRBD1
j_gene: TRBJ1-2
v_gene: TRBV4-1
abundance: .

CDR3aa: CASSGRRGRAYGYTF
CDR3nt: TGTGCCAGTAGCGGCAGGAGGGGCAGGGCCTATGGCTACACCTTC
d_gene: .
j_gene: TRBJ1-2
v_gene: TRBV19
abundance: .

CDR3aa: CASSQGVLAGGPKTGELFF
CDR3nt: TGCGCCAGCAGCCAAGGCGTACTAGCGGGAGGGCCGAAAACCGGGGAGCTGTTTTTT
d_gene: TRBD2
j_gene: TRBJ2-2
v_gene: TRBV4-1
abundance: .

CDR3aa: CASSEGQIPNQPQHF
CDR3nt: TGTGCCAGCAGTGAAGGTCAGATACCTAATCAGCCCCAGCATTTT
d_gene: .
j_gene: TRBJ1-5
v_gene: TRBV6-1
abundance: .

CDR3aa: CSAPGLAEQFF
CDR3nt: TGCAGTGCTCCAGGACTAGCGGAACAGTTCTTC
d_gene: TRBD2
j_gene: TRBJ2-1
v_gene: TRBV20-1
abundance: .

CDR3aa: CASSPSGGNTIYF
CDR3nt: TGTGCCAGCAGCCCCAGTGGAGGAAACACCATATATTTT
d_gene: .
j_gene: TRBJ1-3
v_gene: TRBV3-1/TRBV3-2
abundance: .

CDR3aa: CASGLVHSPNSPLHF
CDR3nt: TGTGCTAGTGGTTTGGTACACAGTCCCAATTCACCCCTCCACTTT
d_gene: .
j_gene: TRBJ1-6
v_gene: TRBV12-5
abundance: .

CDR3aa: CASSYSTYEQYF
CDR3nt: TGTGCCAGCAGTTACTCGACCTACGAGCAGTACTTC
d_gene: .
j_gene: TRBJ2-7
v_gene: TRBV6-6
abundance: .

CDR3aa: CASSLPHTSTGTGEKLFF
CDR3nt: TGTGCCAGCAGCTTGCCCCATACTAGTACCGGGACAGGGGAAAAACTGTTTTTT
d_gene: TRBD1
j_gene: TRBJ1-4
v_gene: TRBV5-8
abundance: .

CDR3aa: CASRAPGGMDGYTF
CDR3nt: TGTGCCAGCCGAGCCCCAGGGGGGATGGATGGCTACACCTTC
d_gene: TRBD1
j_gene: TRBJ1-2
v_gene: TRBV6-5
abundance: .

CDR3aa: CASAGVGYEQYF
CDR3nt: TGTGCCAGCGCCGGGGTTGGCTACGAGCAGTACTTC
d_gene: .
j_gene: TRBJ2-7
v_gene: TRBV28
abundance: .

CDR3aa: CASTKRGNEKLFF
CDR3nt: TGTGCCAGCACCAAGAGGGGGAATGAAAAACTGTTTTTT
d_gene: .
j_gene: TRBJ1-4
v_gene: TRBV28
abundance: few

CDR3aa: CASSQGQGRQETQYF
CDR3nt: TGCGCCAGCAGCCAGGGACAGGGAAGGCAAGAGACCCAGTACTTC
d_gene: TRBD1
j_gene: TRBJ2-5
v_gene: TRBV5-1
abundance: .

CDR3aa: CASSDNRGKGELFF
CDR3nt: TGTGCCAGCAGCGACAACAGGGGGAAAGGGGAGCTGTTTTTT
d_gene: TRBD1
j_gene: TRBJ2-2
v_gene: TRBV5-4
abundance: .